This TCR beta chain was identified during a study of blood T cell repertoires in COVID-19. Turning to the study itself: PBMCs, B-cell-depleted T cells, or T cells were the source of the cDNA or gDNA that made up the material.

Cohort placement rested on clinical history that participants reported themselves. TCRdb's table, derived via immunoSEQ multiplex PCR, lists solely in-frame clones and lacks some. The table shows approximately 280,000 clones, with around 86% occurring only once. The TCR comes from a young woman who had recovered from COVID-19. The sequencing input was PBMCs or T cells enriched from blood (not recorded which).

The CDR3, as DNA: TGTGCCACCCTCTGGTCAGGGTTAGATAATTCACCCCTCCACTTT. Amino acids: CATLWSGLDNSPLHF. The genes are TRBV6-5 and TRBJ1-6; perhaps TRBD1 as D (5 bases). Trimming removed 10 bases from V and 5 bases from J, with 18 bases in between. Germline CDR1 MNHEY, CDR2 SVGAGI. The CDR3 length is 15 residues.